One sample yielded the 25 T cell receptor beta chains listed below, sequenced in a study of Ad26.COV2.S vaccination and SARS-CoV-2 variants. Method: immunoSEQ multiplex PCR; TCRdb's copy keeps in-frame clones and lacks some. The data show roughly 92,000 clones, with more than 65% seen just once and about 17% held by the top ten. Sequencing used peripheral blood, obtained after recovery from COVID-19. The receptor source for this set is a human donor who had recovered from COVID-19.

This clone was detected only a few times. V and J are TRBV3-1 (or the pseudogene TRBV3-2) and TRBJ2-3, with D tentatively TRBD1 (5 bases). Trimming removed 2 bases from V and 4 bases from J, with 7 bases in between. CDR1 and CDR2 (germline): LGHDT, YNNKEL (reference sequence). The CDR3 runs 13 residues. Here the CDR3 reads CASSQQGPDTQYF. The CDR3 nucleotides read TGTGCCAGCAGCCAACAGGGTCCAGATACGCAGTATTTT.

This clone has a handful of counts. V and J are TRBV7-9 and TRBJ2-1; 7 nucleotides match TRBD1. The CDR3 extends over 14 amino acids. Trimming took 5 bases from V and 3 from J; bases not matched to a gene: 4. The germline CDR1 and CDR2 sequences are SEHNR and FQNEAQ (reference sequence). CDR3 nucleotide sequence: TGTGCCAGCAGCACACAGGGGAACTACAATGAGCAGTTCTTC. Protein product: CASSTQGNYNEQFF.

This chain uses TRBV13 with TRBJ1-3; 9 positions match TRBD1. Trimming at V came to 8 bases and at J to 0 bases, leaving 2 bases not matched to a gene. The CDR3 has 14 amino acids. In germline, CDR1 is PRHDT, CDR2 FYEKMQ (reference sequence). CDR3 loop: CASGTGPSGNTIYF. Here the CDR3 DNA reads TGTGCCAGCGGGACAGGGCCCTCTGGAAACACCATATATTTT.

The rearrangement joins TRBV19 to TRBJ1-1; 7 bases line up with TRBD1. CDR1 LNHDA and CDR2 SQIVND come from the germline V gene (reference sequence). The CDR3 totals 14 residues. Germline trimming cut 7 bases from V and 1 base from J; bases unmatched to any gene: 6. CDR3 DNA sequence: TGTGCCAGTATCCATACAGGGGAGAACACTGAAGCTTTCTTT. This translates into CASIHTGENTEAFF.

This clone occurred a few times. The chain carries TRBV4-1 and TRBJ1-1, with D tentatively TRBD1 (6 bases). Germline V gene sequence: CDR1 MGHRA, CDR2 YSYEKL. The germline V and J ends were trimmed by 2 bases and 4 bases, with 11 bases remaining between them. The CDR3 covers 14 residues. As DNA, the CDR3 is TGCGCCAGCAGCCAACGGGGGCAGGGCACTGAAGCTTTCTTT. Translating gives CASSQRGQGTEAFF.

This chain connects TRBV28 to TRBJ1-3; tentative D call: TRBD1 (5 bases). This CDR3 region has 14 residues. Per the germline V gene, CDR1 is MDHEN and CDR2 is SYDVKM. The ends were cut back, 6 bases at V and 4 bases at J, with 13 bases in the middle. The CDR3 loop is CASSLRVTGNTIYF. The CDR3 DNA is TGTGCCAGCAGCCTCAGGGTAACAGGAAACACCATATATTTT.

V and J are TRBV6-5 and TRBJ2-5, with TRBD1 matching 10 bases. Germline CDR1 and CDR2: MNHEY and SVGAGI. This CDR3 is built from 15 residues. Unmatched junction bases numbered 9, after V lost 8 bases and J lost 3 bases. This chain's CDR3 is CASPGGQGFKETQYF. The DNA of the CDR3 is TGTGCCAGCCCGGGGGGACAGGGGTTTAAAGAGACCCAGTACTTC.

The chain has TRBV2 and TRBJ2-1; TRBD1 is a possible D gene (6 bases). Germline CDR1 and CDR2: SNHLY and FYNNEI. This CDR3 region has 18 residues. The V gene lost 0 bases and the J gene lost 0 bases, with 15 bases spanning the gap. CDR3 sequence: CASSEAGWGQSSYNEQFF. DNA of the CDR3: TGTGCCAGCAGTGAAGCGGGTTGGGGACAAAGCTCCTACAATGAGCAGTTCTTC.

The V call is TRBV14, the J call TRBJ2-7, with a weak D call TRBD2 (6 bases). There are 15 residues in the CDR3. Germline V gene sequence: CDR1 SGHDN, CDR2 FVKESK. V gave up 1 base and J gave up 4 bases, with 14 bases separating them. The CDR3 sequence is CASSQGVGSLYEQYF. The CDR3 DNA reads as TGTGCCAGCAGCCAAGGGGTCGGGAGTTTGTACGAGCAGTACTTC.

J is TRBJ2-6 and V is TRBV24-1, with TRBD1 as a possible D gene (5 bases). This CDR3 contains 16 residues. Looked up from germline, CDR1 is KGHDR and CDR2 is SFDVKD. Between the trimmed V and J ends, which lost 6 bases and 0 bases, there was a span of 11 bases. The CDR3 sequence: CATSRQMTSGANVLTF. The CDR3 coding sequence is TGTGCCACCAGTCGACAGATGACCTCTGGGGCCAACGTCCTGACTTTC.

The rearrangement joins TRBV6-4 to TRBJ1-2, with 7 bases that match TRBD1. Unmatched junction bases numbered 12, after V lost 4 bases and J lost 7 bases. There are 15 residues in the CDR3. Per germline, CDR1 MRHNA and CDR2 SNTAGT. The CDR3 bases are TGTGCCAGCAGTGCAACGGACAGGCCCGTTTTTGGCTACACCTTC. Translated, it gives CASSATDRPVFGYTF.

This clone showed up just once. The chain has TRBV9 and TRBJ1-1; D uncertain. The germline V gene has CDR1 SGDLS and CDR2 YYNGEE. This CDR3 comprises 13 residues. V lost 1 base to trimming and J lost 4 bases, with 8 bases between them. The DNA of the CDR3 is TGTGCCAGCAGCGTAACCGGAGGCACTGAAGCTTTCTTT. This codes for CASSVTGGTEAFF.

This clone appeared a single time. V is TRBV29-1 and J is TRBJ2-3, with 9 nucleotides matching TRBD2. This CDR3 is 16 amino acids long. After removal of 5 bases from V and 1 base from J, the junction contained 10 bases not matched to a gene. Looked up from germline, CDR1 is SQVTM and CDR2 is ANQGSEA. The CDR3 loop is CSVRLAGVPGTDTQYF. The CDR3 DNA follows: TGCAGCGTTCGATTAGCGGGAGTACCTGGCACAGATACGCAGTATTTT.

The V and J genes are TRBV4-1 and TRBJ1-2; perhaps TRBD1 as D (6 bases). The CDR3 runs 15 residues. The V and J ends lost 0 bases and 4 bases respectively, with 12 bases between them. The germline CDR1 and CDR2 sequences are MGHRA and YSYEKL. DNA for the CDR3: TGCGCCAGCAGCCAAGAAGCAGGGGCCTCCTATGGCTACACCTTC. This translates into CASSQEAGASYGYTF.

The chain employs TRBV27 and TRBJ2-1; D gene uncertain. The germline V gene encodes CDR1 MNHEY and CDR2 SMNVEV (reference sequence). The CDR3 is 16 amino acids. V lost 5 bases and J 0 bases, leaving 14 bases between the germline ends. The CDR3 DNA sequence: TGTGCCAGCAGTGGTCGACTCGCGAGCTCCTACAATGAGCAGTTCTTC. This translates into CASSGRLASSYNEQFF.

The rearrangement links TRBV19 to TRBJ2-7, with D possibly being TRBD1 or TRBD2 (6 bases each). The V and J ends lost 7 bases and 4 bases respectively, with 20 bases between them. CDR3 length equals 15 residues. CDR1 is LNHDA and CDR2 is SQIVND in the germline V gene (reference sequence). The CDR3 nucleotides are TGTGCCAGTAAAAGGGGGGCGGGATTGGCTTACGAGCAGTACTTC. Its protein product is CASKRGAGLAYEQYF.

The chain couples TRBV29-1 to TRBJ1-1; perhaps TRBD1 as D (6 bases). Germline V gives CDR1 SQVTM, CDR2 ANQGSEA. The CDR3 totals 13 residues. V was pared by 1 base and J by 4 bases, with 10 bases between. CDR3 nucleotide sequence: TGCAGCGTTGAAGGAGGGGGGGCCACTGAAGCTTTCTTT. As protein: CSVEGGGATEAFF.

This clone appeared a few times. The rearrangement links TRBV7-9 to TRBJ1-1; no clear D. Per the germline V gene, CDR1 is SEHNR and CDR2 is FQNEAQ (reference sequence). V was clipped by 4 bases and J by 5 bases, with 11 bases between them. The CDR3 has 13 residues. CDR3 amino acids: CASSSSGGTEAFF. The CDR3 DNA reads TGTGCCAGCAGCTCATCCGGAGGGACTGAAGCTTTCTTT.

This clone was picked up a small number of times. Other DNA sequences of this sample code for an identical CDR3. This chain links TRBV7-2 with TRBJ2-1; 8 bases agree with TRBD2. The CDR3 runs to 14 residues. Unmatched junction bases numbered 2, after V lost 0 bases and J lost 7 bases. The germline gives CDR1 SGHTA, CDR2 FQGNSA. The CDR3 loop reads CASSLAAGANEQFF. CDR3 DNA sequence: TGTGCCAGCAGCTTAGCAGCGGGAGCAAATGAGCAGTTCTTC.

The rearrangement uses TRBV2 and TRBJ1-2; the D gene is possibly TRBD1 (5 bases). V was cut by 4 bases and J by 0 bases, with 12 bases left in between. The V gene's germline CDR1 is SNHLY and CDR2 FYNNEI. The CDR3 runs 15 residues. CDR3 in amino acids: CASSVLEGPNYGYTF. Written as DNA, the CDR3 is TGTGCCAGCAGTGTTCTGGAGGGACCTAACTATGGCTACACCTTC. The complete variable domain, with remaining parts taken from reference TRBV2 and TRBJ1-2, reads EPEVTQTPSHQVTQMGQEVILRCVPISNHLYFYWYRQILGQKVEFLVSFYNNEISEKSEIFDDQFSVERPDGSNFTLKIRSTKLEDSAMYFCASSVLEGPNYGYTFGSGTRLTVV.

In this sample, this clone turned up once. The CDR3: CASSLVIIRSGKVDNEQFF. The CDR3, as DNA: TGTGCCAGCAGCTTAGTTATAATCCGGTCAGGGAAAGTGGACAATGAGCAGTTCTTC. This chain joins TRBV7-2 and TRBJ2-1; D is perhaps TRBD1 (5 bases). The CDR3 covers 19 residues. Germline CDR1 SGHTA, CDR2 FQGNSA. V was shortened by 1 base and J by 5 bases, with 24 bases between the two germline ends.

The chain employs TRBV11-2 and TRBJ1-2, with D perhaps matching TRBD1 (6 bases). The CDR3 sequence is 14 residues long. V was clipped by 4 bases and J by 7 bases, with 16 bases between them. Germline-derived CDR1 and CDR2 are SGHAT and FQNNGV. The CDR3: CASSSGVGLVGYTF. Written as DNA, the CDR3 is TGTGCCAGCAGCTCAGGGGTAGGGTTGGTTGGCTACACCTTC.

The rearrangement uses TRBV9 and TRBJ2-1, with D perhaps matching TRBD2 (5 bases). V was pared by 0 bases and J by 3 bases, with 19 bases between. The CDR3 has 18 residues. Germline V lookup: CDR1 SGDLS, CDR2 YYNGEE. In DNA form, the CDR3 reads TGTGCCAGCAGCGTAGAACTCGAAAGCGGACGCTACTACAATGAGCAGTTCTTC. This translates into CASSVELESGRYYNEQFF. Supplemented by reference TRBV9 and TRBJ2-1, the full variable domain reads DSGVTQTPKHLITATGQRVTLRCSPRSGDLSVYWYQQSLDQGLQFLIQYYNGEERAKGNILERFSAQQFPDLHSELNLSSLELGDSALYFCASSVELESGRYYNEQFFGPGTRLTVL.

This clone came up many times. CDR3 sequence (DNA): TGCGCCAGCAGCCAAACCGACCGAGTCCGCGAGACCCAGTACTTC. Protein product: CASSQTDRVRETQYF. The chain combines TRBV4-3 with TRBJ2-5; D unclear. Trimming removed 2 bases at V and 5 bases at J, with 15 bases between. CDR1 and CDR2 (germline): LGHNA, YSLEER. The CDR3 loop spans 15 amino acids.

The rearrangement uses TRBV6-5 and TRBJ2-7; D is undetermined. The CDR3 sequence is 13 residues long. Germline CDR1 and CDR2: MNHEY and SVGAGI. Trimming pared 7 bases from V and 0 bases from J, leaving 10 bases between. CDR3 in amino acids: CASNRISSYEQYF. The CDR3, as DNA: TGTGCCAGCAACCGGATTAGCTCCTACGAGCAGTACTTC.